The sequence of this T cell receptor (beta chain) was determined in a study of T-cell memory formation after mild COVID-19. The authors produced TCR alpha and TCR beta cDNA libraries with sample barcodes and UMIs by 5'RACE using constant-segment primers. From the 5' RACE reads, TCRdb called clonotypes with MiXCR, one entry per CDR3 protein. The sample carries about 540,000 distinct CDR3 sequences, roughly 21% recorded once. The germline gives CDR1 ENHRY, CDR2 SYGVKD. J gave up 3 bases and V 1 base, and 4 bases lay outside the gene matches. The CDR3 contains 15 residues. The material sequenced was PBMCs or a T cell subset sorted from them (not recorded which). The rearrangement joins TRBV10-3 to TRBJ2-3; 7 bases line up with TRBD2. The TCR comes from an adult woman who had mild COVID-19 (a few samples of this study predate the infection). Cell type and time point are not known. CDR3 nucleotide sequence: TGTGCCATCAGTGAGTTGCCGGGGGGAACAGATACGCAGTATTTT. Residues: CAISELPGGTDTQYF.